The 2 T cell receptor beta chains given below trace back to one sample, sequenced in a study of blood T cell repertoires in COVID-19. Assay used: immunoSEQ multiplex PCR; TCRdb lists only in-frame clones, some missing. The sample lists 45,000 to 60,000 clones; roughly 80% were seen once. The specimen sequenced was PBMCs or T cells enriched from blood (not recorded which). The receptors were gathered from a woman in her fifties or sixties with acute COVID-19.

CDR3 sequence reads: CASSTDREFGGYTF. CDR3 bases: TGTGCCAGCAGTACGGACAGGGAATTCGGAGGCTACACCTTC. The gene calls are TRBV6-6 and TRBJ1-2; 8 bases fit TRBD1. V lost 5 bases to trimming and J lost 8 bases; unmatched junction nucleotides: 10. This CDR3 is 14 amino acids long. Germline CDR1 MNHNY, CDR2 SVGAGI (reference sequence).

This chain uses TRBV4-1 with TRBJ2-7; the D gene is possibly TRBD1 (5 bases). CDR1 and CDR2 (germline): MGHRA, YSYEKL. V was trimmed by 2 bases and J by 5 bases, leaving 13 bases between them. This CDR3 has 14 amino acids. The CDR3 reads CASSQQAGPDEQYF. The DNA for the CDR3 is TGCGCCAGCAGCCAACAGGCAGGGCCTGACGAGCAGTACTTC.